This T cell receptor beta chain came from a study of blood T cell repertoires in COVID-19 (dated by TCRdb to 2020 to 2021). In terms of the full investigation: Samples covering the acute and convalescent phases of COVID-19 were provided by collaborators in the United States, Italy and Spain. The prospective study material was composed of cDNA or gDNA derived from T cells, B-cell-depleted T cells, or PBMCs. The dataset comprised deeply sampled blood TCRbeta repertoires from subjects exposed to, actively infected with, or recovered from COVID-19. The repertoires were made available in a free public database intended to serve as a resource for research on the immune response to SARS-CoV-2. The samples were drawn from the first 160 participants of the ongoing ImmuneRACE study and from 950 to 1,500 subjects provided by 6 global collaborators. The sample metadata nearly always contained a de-identified subject ID, COVID-19 status, age in years and sex. HLA class I and class II types, where available, came from metadata supplied by the sample provider rather than from assay-based typing.

TCRbeta CDR3 regions were amplified from genomic DNA by means of the immunoSEQ Assay, a bias-controlled multiplex PCR. In the paper's pipeline: The number of nucleated cells in each sample was estimated by amplification of reference gene primers within the assay. To quantify the absolute abundance of each unique TCRbeta CDR3 rearrangement, sequence reads were collapsed and filtered. For each sample, productive Simpson clonality was calculated as the square root of Simpson's diversity index over productive rearrangements. The table was pulled from immuneACCESS by TCRdb, which kept in-frame rearrangements only. Such tables lose some clones; where checked, under half of the loss comes from unresolved V genes, and the rest has no known cause. V, J and clone size are taken as reported in that table, and D and trimming were inferred from the DNA itself. Recorded for this sample are about 230,000 clones; 85% of them occurred a single time. 0.98% of the sample rests with the top ten.

What the study reported, not specific to this receptor: The amount of clinical and demographic metadata varied by source and participant and was provided uncurated.

Collaborating institutions collected whole blood in K2EDTA tubes following their own protocols. For TCRbeta analysis, collaborators shipped samples as frozen whole blood, isolated PBMCs, or DNA extracted from either of those sample types. Concerning this clone itself: Its cognate antigen has yet to be identified. Per-base quality was not reported, and no clone a single base away is much larger than it.

The germline V gene sets CDR1 to SGHAT and CDR2 to FQNNGV. Reading from cysteine to phenylalanine, the CDR3 counts 14 amino acids. The only DNA kept is the CDR3, 42 bases in frame from the first base. V loses 5 bases, J loses 8 bases, and the germline ends lie 18 bases apart. The sequencing input was peripheral blood. The TCR sequence derives from a middle-aged man with acute or convalescent COVID-19. Here the chain combines TRBV11-2 and TRBJ1-2, with a weak D call of TRBD1 (6 bases match). The CDR3 has the sequence CASSPSGTGTGYTF. The bases are TGTGCCAGCAGCCCATCCGGAACAGGGACCGGCTACACCTTC.